Below, 5 T cell receptor beta chains from the same sample are listed, as sequenced in a study of beta chain features in type 1 diabetes. TCRB transcripts that were expressed got sequenced, as all of the isolated RNA had been reverse transcribed. Only in-frame clones appear in the TCRdb table, and some are missing; sequencing was by immunoSEQ multiplex PCR. The sample has a few hundred thousand clones, 25% to 30% seen once; the top ten hold 4%. The sample comprised central memory CD4+ T cells from blood. All receptors derive from a man under 40 in good health.

The chain is built from TRBV7-2 and TRBJ1-1, with D possibly TRBD1 on 6 matching bases. The CDR3 loop spans 14 amino acids. Germline-derived CDR1 and CDR2 are SGHTA and FQGNSA. V was clipped by 3 bases and J by 5 bases, with 13 bases between them. The CDR3 region is CASSFGGVLTEAFF. DNA of the CDR3: TGTGCCAGCAGCTTTGGGGGCGTACTTACTGAAGCTTTCTTT. Full variable domain (missing parts from reference TRBV7-2 and TRBJ1-1): GAGVSQSPSNKVTEKGKDVELRCDPISGHTALYWYRQSLGQGLEFLIYFQGNSAPDKSGLPSDRFSAERTGGSVSTLTIQRTQQEDSAVYLCASSFGGVLTEAFFGQGTRLTVV.

For this clone: Other nucleotide sequences in the sample specify the same CDR3. The rearrangement links TRBV7-9 to TRBJ2-2; no clear D. The V gene's germline CDR1 is SEHNR and CDR2 FQNEAQ (reference sequence). V lost 5 bases and J 5 bases, leaving 9 bases between the germline ends. The CDR3 has 13 residues. This CDR3 is CASSLVDTGELFF. The CDR3 nucleotides are TGTGCCAGCAGCCTAGTGGATACCGGGGAGCTGTTTTTT.

This clone was counted between two and nine times. V gene TRBV11-1 combines with J gene TRBJ2-1; 9 nucleotides line up with TRBD1. The CDR3 is made up of 14 amino acids. Germline CDR1 and CDR2: SGHAT and FQDESV (reference sequence). The junction had 2 bases not matched to a gene; V was cut back by 1 base and J by 7 bases. CDR3 bases: TGTGCCAGCAGCTTAGAACAGGGGGCAAATGAGCAGTTCTTC. Its protein product is CASSLEQGANEQFF. The full variable domain, completed using reference TRBV11-1 and TRBJ2-1, is EAEVAQSPRYKITEKSQAVAFWCDPISGHATLYWYRQILGQGPELLVQFQDESVVDDSQLPKDRFSAERLKGVDSTLKIQPAELGDSAMYLCASSLEQGANEQFFGPGTRLTVL.

This rearrangement joins TRBV5-4 to TRBJ2-7; D gene uncertain. V was shortened by 0 bases and J by 2 bases, with 12 bases between the two germline ends. Germline V gene sequence: CDR1 SGHNT, CDR2 YYREEE (reference sequence). The CDR3 length is 15 residues. The CDR3 DNA sequence: TGTGCCAGCAGCTTGGATTCGACGTCCACCTACGAGCAGTACTTC. It specifies CASSLDSTSTYEQYF.

The chain carries TRBV6-1 and TRBJ2-7; D remains ambiguous. CDR1 is MNHNS and CDR2 is SASEGT in the germline V gene. V was trimmed by 7 bases and J by 2 bases, leaving 12 bases between them. This CDR3 has 13 residues. DNA of the CDR3: TGTGCCAGCAAAAGGACCGGAACCTACGAGCAGTACTTC. Its translation is CASKRTGTYEQYF.